The text below deals with one T cell receptor (beta chain). This receptor's antigen is unknown. Within one base of it there is no much larger clone, and no base qualities were kept. The ophthalmopathy patients had moderately to severely active disease, with a Clinical Activity Score of 3 or higher, a NOSPECS grade of 4 or higher, and a disease duration of less than 3 months. Patients with other autoimmune diseases, uncontrolled infections, pregnancy or lactation were excluded. Clinical symptoms, serum thyroxine, TRAb, thyroid ultrasound and orbital computed tomography formed the basis of the diagnosis. Ficoll-Paque density gradient centrifugation was used to isolate PBMCs from under 11 ml of fresh peripheral blood. Trizol reagent was used to extract the total RNA, and its quality was then checked on an Agilent 2100 Bioanalyzer. The data originate from a study of Graves' ophthalmopathy and Graves' hyperthyroidism (dated by TCRdb to the late 2010s). Concerning the study at large: Peripheral blood was collected at initial diagnosis, before any treatment. In total, 135 blood samples were TCR-sequenced: approximately 40 ophthalmopathy, under 85 hyperthyroidism and some 17 hyperthyroidism-to-ophthalmopathy patients. In more than five hyperthyroidism patients, the T-cell repertoires found in thyroid tissue were compared with those found in blood. The study used signatures of the TCR beta repertoire to tell Graves' ophthalmopathy apart from Graves' hyperthyroidism and to predict which patients would progress to ophthalmopathy. The independent validation cohort included about 20 hyperthyroidism patients plus 17 patients who later progressed from hyperthyroidism to ophthalmopathy. Following sampling, methimazole starting at 30 mg daily was administered to hyperthyroidism patients, and high-dose intravenous methylprednisolone was administered to ophthalmopathy patients. To explore V-J signatures distinguishing ophthalmopathy from hyperthyroidism, a discovery set of roughly 100 patients (fewer than 45 ophthalmopathy, roughly 56 stable hyperthyroidism) was enrolled. The paper's findings and limits, for the study overall: In cross-validation, the 13-signature model distinguished ophthalmopathy from stable hyperthyroidism with approximately 90% sensitivity and roughly 84% specificity, while in the test set the corresponding values were around 79% and 71%. No statistical method was used to set the sample size in advance, and the investigators knew which group each participant was assigned to. Most expanded thyroid clonotypes with frequency above 0.001 were also detected in blood, suggesting blood repertoires may reflect the thyroid immune response. In validation, the model predicted ophthalmopathy progression with about 64% sensitivity and roughly 72% specificity; around twelve predicted patients were CT-confirmed with GO in a median of approximately 6.5 months.

The CDR3 spans 14 residues, from the cysteine through the phenylalanine. CDR3 DNA is the only sequence kept; it has 42 bases, read in frame from the first base. The V and J ends are trimmed by 3 bases and 6 bases, leaving 15 bases between them. The germline V gene (reference sequence) provides CDR1 LNHDA and CDR2 SQIVND. For repertoire sequencing, TCR beta CDR3 regions were amplified from RNA transcripts. HTBI primers and the Qiagen OneStep RT-PCR kit were used in a first-round RT-PCR, which was followed by a second-round multiplex PCR, size selection and purification. Libraries were sequenced on an Illumina HiSeq2000 using paired-end 100 bp reads. In the original analysis: SOAPnuke was used to process the reads, throwing out any read that had adapters, had uncalled bases, had a mean Phred below 15, or lacked an exact constant-primer or identifier match. High-quality paired reads were merged with COPE v1.2.5. Each unique nucleotide sequence was defined as a clonotype, and clonotypes were aligned to IMGT TRB V, D and J references with MiTCR v1.1. The analysis was limited to V-J combinations with a frequency above 0.0001, which together covered 99.2% of repertoires. For each V-J combination, a TCR clonal expansion and chaos score was defined as F50 clonal expansion divided by the chaos observed in the TCRdist matrix. Welch's t-statistics and random forest were used to reduce features to more than ten V-J combinations, which were fed into a naive Bayes classifier. The similarity between thyroid and blood repertoires was quantified using the Morisita-Horn index. In-frame beta chains were kept once TCRdb had trimmed the public reads at Q25 with fastp and called clones with MiXCR. Here each entry gathers all rows of one CDR3 protein and keeps the most common genes and DNA. The V and J calls here are based on TCRdb, not the publication. The sample table holds roughly 700,000 distinct CDR3 sequences, of which roughly 40% were seen once. The top ten constitute 44% of the sample.

The sequenced material came from peripheral blood. This sequence originates from an adult man with Graves' ophthalmopathy. The chain joins TRBV19 to TRBJ2-7; the D gene cannot be resolved reliably. The DNA reads as follows: TGTGCCAGTAGTATCGGACCGTGGCAAGGCGAGCAGTACTTC. This yields the protein CASSIGPWQGEQYF.